The 6 T cell receptor beta chains below come from one sample, sequenced in a study of vaccination and CD4 T cells after COVID-19. No antigens are known for them. With the Oncomine TCR Beta short-read assay, DNA from cultured CD4+ T cells was sequenced. Someone extracted genomic DNA from cultured CD4+ T cells. TCRdb called the PCR reads again in MiXCR, with one record for every CDR3 protein. The sample carries over 7,500 distinct CDR3 sequences, approximately 41% recorded once. Treatment described: roughly 10-day PBMC culture with coronavirus spike peptide pools or control peptides (ViraFEST assay). Gathering of the CD4+ T cells, from the unexposed donor, took place before the COVID-19 pandemic (2011-2018). Sequences were obtained from CD4+ T cells from blood, cultured in vitro. The receptors were gathered from a human donor in good health.

The J gene is TRBJ1-2, the V gene TRBV19; D might be TRBD1 (6 bases). V lost 7 bases and J lost 7, with 19 bases in between. This CDR3 spans 14 amino acids. Germline CDR1 LNHDA, CDR2 SQIVND (reference sequence). CDR3 residues: CASTKYGGPTGYTF. In DNA, the CDR3 is TGTGCCAGTACCAAATACGGGGGGCCTACTGGCTACACCTTC.

V usage is TRBV19 and J usage is TRBJ2-1; a possible D gene is TRBD2 (7 bases). CDR1 is LNHDA and CDR2 is SQIVND in the germline V gene (reference sequence). V lost 4 bases, J lost 2 bases, and 12 bases lay in between. The CDR3 has 15 residues. CDR3: CASSKGEGAYNEQFF. The CDR3, as DNA: TGTGCCAGTAGTAAGGGGGAGGGGGCCTACAATGAGCAGTTCTTC. Full variable domain (rest looked up from reference TRBV19 and TRBJ2-1): DGGITQSPKYLFRKEGQNVTLSCEQNLNHDAMYWYRQDPGQGLRLIYYSQIVNDFQKGDIAEGYSVSREKKESFPLTVTSAQKNPTAFYLCASSKGEGAYNEQFFGPGTRLTVL.

Judged by abundance, this clonotype is medium-sized. The chain uses TRBV19 and TRBJ1-5, with no clear D. In germline, CDR1 is LNHDA, CDR2 SQIVND (reference sequence). With 2 bases removed from V and 6 bases from J, the gap between germline ends came to 14 bases. This CDR3 contains 15 residues. The DNA of the CDR3 is TGTGCCAGTAGTATATCCGGGCTCCCGGGTCAGCCCCAGCATTTT. It is translated as CASSISGLPGQPQHF.

The chain recombines TRBV9 with TRBJ2-5, with a tentative D call TRBD1 (6 bases). CDR1 SGDLS and CDR2 YYNGEE come from the germline V gene. V was trimmed by 0 bases and J by 7 bases, leaving 13 bases between them. This CDR3 comprises 14 residues. The CDR3 loop reads CASSVGTGGLTQYF. The CDR3 bases are TGTGCCAGCAGCGTAGGAACTGGGGGCCTGACCCAGTACTTC. Together with reference TRBV9 and TRBJ2-5, the CDR3 gives the full variable domain: DSGVTQTPKHLITATGQRVTLRCSPRSGDLSVYWYQQSLDQGLQFLIQYYNGEERAKGNILERFSAQQFPDLHSELNLSSLELGDSALYFCASSVGTGGLTQYFGPGTRLLVL.

Worth noting for this clonotype: A junction boundary mismatches the germline segment, possibly from a read error. The chain carries TRBV7-9 and TRBJ2-3; 8 bases are shared with TRBD2. Per germline, CDR1 SEHNR and CDR2 FQNEAQ (reference sequence). CDR3 length: 18 residues. CDR3 sequence (DNA): TGCGCCAGCAGCCAAGAAGCCCTACATGTCGCGGGAGGAGATACGCAGTATTTT. The encoded protein is CASSQEALHVAGGDTQYF.

This clonotype has more than one count but fewer than ten. The V gene is TRBV7-8, the J gene TRBJ1-5, with D perhaps matching TRBD1 (5 bases). This CDR3 has 14 residues. The V gene lost 3 bases and the J gene lost 11 bases, with 17 bases spanning the gap. Germline V gene sequence: CDR1 SGHVS, CDR2 FQNEAQ. The CDR3 DNA follows: TGTGCCAGCAGCTTCCCTGACAGTGAATCAGCCCAGCATTTT. It specifies CASSFPDSESAQHF.